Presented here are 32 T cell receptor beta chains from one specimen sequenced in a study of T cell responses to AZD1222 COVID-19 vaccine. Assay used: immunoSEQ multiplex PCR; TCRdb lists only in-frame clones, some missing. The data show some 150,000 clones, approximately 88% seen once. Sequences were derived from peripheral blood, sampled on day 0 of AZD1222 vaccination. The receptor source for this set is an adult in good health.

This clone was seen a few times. CDR3 amino acids: CASRSSLTNGEAFF. The CDR3 DNA sequence: TGTGCCAGCAGGTCTAGCCTCACCAACGGTGAAGCTTTCTTT. The chain combines TRBV2 with TRBJ1-1; no definite D call. Between the trimmed V and J ends, which lost 6 bases and 7 bases, there was a span of 18 bases. This CDR3 comprises 14 residues. Germline V CDR1 and CDR2: SNHLY, FYNNEI.

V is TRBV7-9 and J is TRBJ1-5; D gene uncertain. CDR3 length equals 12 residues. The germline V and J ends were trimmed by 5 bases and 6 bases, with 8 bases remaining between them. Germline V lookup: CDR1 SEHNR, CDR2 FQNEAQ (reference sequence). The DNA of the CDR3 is TGTGCCAGCAGCCCGGGTGGTCAGCCCCAGCATTTT. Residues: CASSPGGQPQHF. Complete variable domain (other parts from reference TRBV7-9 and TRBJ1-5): DTGVSQNPRHKITKRGQNVTFRCDPISEHNRLYWYRQTLGQGPEFLTYFQNEAQLEKSRLLSDRFSAERPKGSFSTLEIQRTEQGDSAMYLCASSPGGQPQHFGDGTRLSIL.

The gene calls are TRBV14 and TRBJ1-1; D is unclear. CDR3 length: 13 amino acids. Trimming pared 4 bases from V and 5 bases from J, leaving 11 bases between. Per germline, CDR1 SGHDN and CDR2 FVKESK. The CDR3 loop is CASSRGYLTEAFF. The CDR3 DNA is TGTGCCAGCAGCCGAGGATATTTGACTGAAGCTTTCTTT.

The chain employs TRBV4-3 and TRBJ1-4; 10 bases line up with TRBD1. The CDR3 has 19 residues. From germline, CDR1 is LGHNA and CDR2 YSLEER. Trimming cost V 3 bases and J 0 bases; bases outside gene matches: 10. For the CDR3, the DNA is TGCGCCAGCAGCCAGAATTCGGGACAGGGGCTTACAACTAATGAAAAACTGTTTTTT. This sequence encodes CASSQNSGQGLTTNEKLFF.

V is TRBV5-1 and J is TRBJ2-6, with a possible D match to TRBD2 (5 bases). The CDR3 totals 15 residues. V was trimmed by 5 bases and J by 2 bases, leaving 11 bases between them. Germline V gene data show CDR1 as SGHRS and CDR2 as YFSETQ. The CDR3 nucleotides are TGCGCCAGCAGTCGGGGTACGGCTGGGGCCAACGTCCTGACTTTC. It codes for CASSRGTAGANVLTF.

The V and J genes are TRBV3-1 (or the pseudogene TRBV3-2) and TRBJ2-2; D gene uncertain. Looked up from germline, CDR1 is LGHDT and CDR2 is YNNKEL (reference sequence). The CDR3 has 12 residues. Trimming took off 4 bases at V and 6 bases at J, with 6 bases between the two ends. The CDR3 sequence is CASSRTSGELFF. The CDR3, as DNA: TGTGCCAGCAGCCGGACGTCCGGGGAGCTGTTTTTT.

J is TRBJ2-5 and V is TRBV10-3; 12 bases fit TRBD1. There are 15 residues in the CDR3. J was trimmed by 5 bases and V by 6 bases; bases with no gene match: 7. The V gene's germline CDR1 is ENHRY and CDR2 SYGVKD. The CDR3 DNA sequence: TGTGCCATCAGCGTCGGGACAGGGGGCAGGGAGACCCAGTACTTC. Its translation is CAISVGTGGRETQYF.

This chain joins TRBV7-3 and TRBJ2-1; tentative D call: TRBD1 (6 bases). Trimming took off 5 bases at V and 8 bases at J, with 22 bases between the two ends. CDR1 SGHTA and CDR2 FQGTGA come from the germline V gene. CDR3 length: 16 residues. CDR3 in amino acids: CASSAQMGDRKDEQFF. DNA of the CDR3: TGTGCCAGCAGCGCCCAAATGGGAGACAGGAAGGATGAGCAGTTCTTC.

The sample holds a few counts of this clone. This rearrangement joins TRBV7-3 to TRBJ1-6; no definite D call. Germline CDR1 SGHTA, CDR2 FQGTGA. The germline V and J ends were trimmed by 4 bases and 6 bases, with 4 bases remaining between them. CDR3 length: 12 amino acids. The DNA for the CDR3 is TGTGCCAGCAGCTCGGGTAATTCACCCCTCCACTTT. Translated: CASSSGNSPLHF.

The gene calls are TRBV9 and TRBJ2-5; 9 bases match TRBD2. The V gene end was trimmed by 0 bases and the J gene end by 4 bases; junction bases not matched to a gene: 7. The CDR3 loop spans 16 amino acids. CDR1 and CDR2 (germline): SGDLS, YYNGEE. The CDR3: CASSVDAGGRGETQYF. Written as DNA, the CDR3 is TGTGCCAGCAGCGTAGATGCGGGGGGGCGGGGAGAGACCCAGTACTTC.

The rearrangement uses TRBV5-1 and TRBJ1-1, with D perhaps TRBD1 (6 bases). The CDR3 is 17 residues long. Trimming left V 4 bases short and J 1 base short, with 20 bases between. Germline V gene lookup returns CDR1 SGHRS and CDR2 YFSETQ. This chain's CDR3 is CASSVRGWGAGNTEAFF. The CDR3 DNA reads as TGCGCCAGCAGCGTCCGGGGTTGGGGGGCTGGGAACACTGAAGCTTTCTTT.

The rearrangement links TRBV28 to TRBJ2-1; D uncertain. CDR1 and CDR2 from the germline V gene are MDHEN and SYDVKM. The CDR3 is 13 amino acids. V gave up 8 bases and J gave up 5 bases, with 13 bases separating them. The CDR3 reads CASASPPNNEQFF. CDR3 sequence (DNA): TGTGCCAGCGCGAGTCCCCCGAACAATGAGCAGTTCTTC.

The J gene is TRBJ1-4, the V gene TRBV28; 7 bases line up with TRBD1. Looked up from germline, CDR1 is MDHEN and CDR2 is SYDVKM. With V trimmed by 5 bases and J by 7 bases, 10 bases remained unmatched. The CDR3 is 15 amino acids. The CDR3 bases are TGTGCCAGCAGTGGCATGACAGGGAAAAGTGAAAAACTGTTTTTT. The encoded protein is CASSGMTGKSEKLFF. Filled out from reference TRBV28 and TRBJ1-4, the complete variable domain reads DVKVTQSSRYLVKRTGEKVFLECVQDMDHENMFWYRQDPGLGLRLIYFSYDVKMKEKGDIPEGYSVSREKKERFSLILESASTNQTSMYLCASSGMTGKSEKLFFGSGTQLSVL.

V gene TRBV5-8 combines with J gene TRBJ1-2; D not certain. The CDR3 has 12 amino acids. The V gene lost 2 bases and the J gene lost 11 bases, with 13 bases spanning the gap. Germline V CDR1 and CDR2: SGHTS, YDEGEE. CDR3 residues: CASSFVPGLYTF. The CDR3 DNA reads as TGTGCCAGCAGCTTCGTTCCGGGCCTTTACACCTTC.

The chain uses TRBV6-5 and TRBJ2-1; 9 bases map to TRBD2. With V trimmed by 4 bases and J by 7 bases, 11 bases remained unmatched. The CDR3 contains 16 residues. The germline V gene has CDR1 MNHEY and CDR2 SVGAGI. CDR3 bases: TGTGCCAGCAGTTCCCGCGGGGGGGCCCCTCGGAATGAGCAGTTCTTC. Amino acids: CASSSRGGAPRNEQFF.

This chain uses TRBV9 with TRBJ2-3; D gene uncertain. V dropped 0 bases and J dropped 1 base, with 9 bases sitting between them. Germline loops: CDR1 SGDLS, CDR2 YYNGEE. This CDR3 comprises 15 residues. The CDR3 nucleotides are TGTGCCAGCAGCGTAGGTCAGTCTCGCACAGATACGCAGTATTTT. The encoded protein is CASSVGQSRTDTQYF. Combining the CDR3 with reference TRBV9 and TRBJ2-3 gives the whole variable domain DSGVTQTPKHLITATGQRVTLRCSPRSGDLSVYWYQQSLDQGLQFLIQYYNGEERAKGNILERFSAQQFPDLHSELNLSSLELGDSALYFCASSVGQSRTDTQYFGPGTRLTVL.

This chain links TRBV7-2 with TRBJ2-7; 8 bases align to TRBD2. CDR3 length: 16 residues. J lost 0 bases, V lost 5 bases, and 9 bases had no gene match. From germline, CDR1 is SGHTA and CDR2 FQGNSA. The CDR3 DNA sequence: TGTGCCAGCAGCGGAAGCGGGGGTTCCAGCTCCTACGAGCAGTACTTC. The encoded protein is CASSGSGGSSSYEQYF. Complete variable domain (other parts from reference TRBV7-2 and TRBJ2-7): GAGVSQSPSNKVTEKGKDVELRCDPISGHTALYWYRQSLGQGLEFLIYFQGNSAPDKSGLPSDRFSAERTGGSVSTLTIQRTQQEDSAVYLCASSGSGGSSSYEQYFGPGTRLTVT.

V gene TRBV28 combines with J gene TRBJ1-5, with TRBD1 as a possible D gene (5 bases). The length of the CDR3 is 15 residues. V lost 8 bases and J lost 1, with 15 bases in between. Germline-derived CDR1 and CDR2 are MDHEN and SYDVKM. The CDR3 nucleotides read TGTGCCAGCGGACTTGACGGACAAAGCAATCAGCCCCAGCATTTT. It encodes CASGLDGQSNQPQHF. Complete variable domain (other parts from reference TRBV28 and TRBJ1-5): DVKVTQSSRYLVKRTGEKVFLECVQDMDHENMFWYRQDPGLGLRLIYFSYDVKMKEKGDIPEGYSVSREKKERFSLILESASTNQTSMYLCASGLDGQSNQPQHFGDGTRLSIL.

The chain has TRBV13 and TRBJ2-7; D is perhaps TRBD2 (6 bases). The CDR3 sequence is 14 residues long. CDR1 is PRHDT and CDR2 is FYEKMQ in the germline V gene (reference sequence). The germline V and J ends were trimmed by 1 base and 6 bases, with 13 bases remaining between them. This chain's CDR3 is CASSLVGGSGEQYF. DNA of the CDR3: TGTGCCAGCAGCTTAGTCGGGGGTTCCGGCGAGCAGTACTTC.

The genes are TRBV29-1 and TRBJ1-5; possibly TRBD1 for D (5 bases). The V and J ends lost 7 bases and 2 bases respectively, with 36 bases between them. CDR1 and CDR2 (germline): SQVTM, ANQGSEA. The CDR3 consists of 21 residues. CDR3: CSATLREESSWGVHGNQPQHF. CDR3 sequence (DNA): TGCAGCGCTACCCTCCGGGAGGAGTCCTCTTGGGGGGTCCATGGCAATCAGCCCCAGCATTTT.

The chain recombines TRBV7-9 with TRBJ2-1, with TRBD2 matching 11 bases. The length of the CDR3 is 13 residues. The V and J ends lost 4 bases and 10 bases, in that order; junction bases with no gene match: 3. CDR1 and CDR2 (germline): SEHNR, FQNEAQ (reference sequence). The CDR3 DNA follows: TGTGCCAGCAGCTATAGCGGGGGGGTAGAGCAGTTCTTC. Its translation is CASSYSGGVEQFF.

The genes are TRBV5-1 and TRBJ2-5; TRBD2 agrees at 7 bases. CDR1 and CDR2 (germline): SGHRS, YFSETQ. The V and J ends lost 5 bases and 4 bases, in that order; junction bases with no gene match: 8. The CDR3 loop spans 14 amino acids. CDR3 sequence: CASSRDGEGETQYF. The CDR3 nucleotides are TGCGCCAGCAGTCGAGACGGGGAGGGAGAGACCCAGTACTTC.

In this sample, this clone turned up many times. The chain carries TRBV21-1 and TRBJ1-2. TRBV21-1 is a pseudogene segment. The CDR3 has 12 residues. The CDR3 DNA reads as TGTGCCAGCAGCGAAGGGGGAGAGGGCTACACCTTC. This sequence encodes CASSEGGEGYTF.

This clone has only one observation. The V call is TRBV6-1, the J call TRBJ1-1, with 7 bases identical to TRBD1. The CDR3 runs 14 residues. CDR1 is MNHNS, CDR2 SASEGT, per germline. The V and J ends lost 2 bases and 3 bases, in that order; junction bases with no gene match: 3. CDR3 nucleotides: TGTGCCAGCAGTGAACCAGGGGGATACACTGAAGCTTTCTTT. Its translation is CASSEPGGYTEAFF.

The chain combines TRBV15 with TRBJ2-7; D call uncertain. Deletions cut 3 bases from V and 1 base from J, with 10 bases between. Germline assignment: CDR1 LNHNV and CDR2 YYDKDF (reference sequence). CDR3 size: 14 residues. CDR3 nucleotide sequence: TGTGCCACCAGCAGTGGCCACAGATCCTACGAGCAGTACTTC. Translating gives CATSSGHRSYEQYF.

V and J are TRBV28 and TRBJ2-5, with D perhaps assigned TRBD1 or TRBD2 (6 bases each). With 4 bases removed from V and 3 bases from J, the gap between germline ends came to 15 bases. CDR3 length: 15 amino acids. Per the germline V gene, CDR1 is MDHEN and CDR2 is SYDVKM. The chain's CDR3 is CASSSLEGGKETQYF. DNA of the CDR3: TGTGCCAGCAGTTCGCTAGAGGGGGGTAAAGAGACCCAGTACTTC. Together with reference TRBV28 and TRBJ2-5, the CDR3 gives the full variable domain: DVKVTQSSRYLVKRTGEKVFLECVQDMDHENMFWYRQDPGLGLRLIYFSYDVKMKEKGDIPEGYSVSREKKERFSLILESASTNQTSMYLCASSSLEGGKETQYFGPGTRLLVL.

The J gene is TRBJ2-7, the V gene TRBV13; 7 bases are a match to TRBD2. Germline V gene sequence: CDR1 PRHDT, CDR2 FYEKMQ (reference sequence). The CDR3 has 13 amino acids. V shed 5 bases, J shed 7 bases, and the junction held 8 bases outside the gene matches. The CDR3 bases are TGTGCCAGCAGCCTCCCTTTCGGGGGGGAGCAGTACTTC. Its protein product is CASSLPFGGEQYF.

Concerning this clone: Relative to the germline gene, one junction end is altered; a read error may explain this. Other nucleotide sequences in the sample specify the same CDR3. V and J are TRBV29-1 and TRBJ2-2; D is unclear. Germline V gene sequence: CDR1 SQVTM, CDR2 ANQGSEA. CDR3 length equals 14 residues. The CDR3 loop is CSVATGGRTGELFF. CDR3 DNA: TGCAGCGTTGCTACGGGTGGGCGCACCGGAGAGCTGTTTTTT.

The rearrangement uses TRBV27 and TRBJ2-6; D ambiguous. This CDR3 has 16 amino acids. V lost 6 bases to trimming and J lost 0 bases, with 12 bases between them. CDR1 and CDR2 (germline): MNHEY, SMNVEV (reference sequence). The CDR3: CASSSDPYSGANVLTF. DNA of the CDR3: TGTGCCAGCAGCTCAGACCCCTACTCTGGGGCCAACGTCCTGACTTTC.

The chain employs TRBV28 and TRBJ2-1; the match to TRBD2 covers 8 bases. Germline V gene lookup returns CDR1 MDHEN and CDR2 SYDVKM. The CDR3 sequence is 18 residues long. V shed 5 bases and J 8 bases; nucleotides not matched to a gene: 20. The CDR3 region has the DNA TGTGCCAGCAGTCCGTCCCCGGGACTAGGGTCTCTGAGCTATGAGCAGTTCTTC. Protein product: CASSPSPGLGSLSYEQFF. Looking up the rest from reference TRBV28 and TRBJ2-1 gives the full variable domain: DVKVTQSSRYLVKRTGEKVFLECVQDMDHENMFWYRQDPGLGLRLIYFSYDVKMKEKGDIPEGYSVSREKKERFSLILESASTNQTSMYLCASSPSPGLGSLSYEQFFGPGTRLTVL.

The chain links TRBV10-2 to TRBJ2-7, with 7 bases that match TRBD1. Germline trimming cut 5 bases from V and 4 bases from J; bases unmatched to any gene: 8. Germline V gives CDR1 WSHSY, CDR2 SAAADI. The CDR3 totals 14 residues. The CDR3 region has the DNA TGCGCCAGCAGTAGAAAGACAGGGCAGTACGAGCAGTACTTC. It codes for CASSRKTGQYEQYF.

CDR3 residues: CASCGLAGGPLNEQFF. The CDR3 coding sequence is TGTGCCAGCTGCGGACTAGCGGGGGGGCCTTTGAATGAGCAGTTCTTC. V gene TRBV2 combines with J gene TRBJ2-1; 15 nucleotides match TRBD2. Germline V lookup: CDR1 SNHLY, CDR2 FYNNEI. The trim removed 8 bases at V and 7 bases at J, leaving 9 bases unmatched. This CDR3 contains 16 residues. The full variable domain, completed using reference TRBV2 and TRBJ2-1, is EPEVTQTPSHQVTQMGQEVILRCVPISNHLYFYWYRQILGQKVEFLVSFYNNEISEKSEIFDDQFSVERPDGSNFTLKIRSTKLEDSAMYFCASCGLAGGPLNEQFFGPGTRLTVL.